These 14 T cell receptor beta chains came from one sample sequenced in a study of vaccination effects on CD4 cells after COVID-19. TCRdb's copy holds only in-frame clones and misses some; the assay was immunoSEQ multiplex PCR. The repertoire has 50,000 to 75,000 clones, 80% to 90% of them found once; the top ten carry less than 3%. Their antigens remain unidentified. Peptide-pool stimulation followed by sequencing identified expanded antigen-specific CD4+ clonotypes in the ViraFEST assay. Isolation of CD4+ T cells took place after approximately ten days of culture. The starting material was CD4+ T cells from PBMCs cultured with HCoV-229E spike peptides, obtained before COVID-19 vaccination. The receptors were sampled from a human donor who received a COVID-19 vaccine.

CDR3 residues: CASTRRGRGYMEKLFF. CDR3 DNA: TGTGCCAGCACCCGCCGGGGGAGAGGGTATATGGAAAAACTGTTTTTT. The V call is TRBV21-1, the J call TRBJ1-4. TRBV21-1 is a documented pseudogene. The length of the CDR3 is 16 residues.

This chain joins TRBV28 and TRBJ2-4, with D perhaps matching TRBD1 (6 bases). Trimming removed 6 bases at V and 7 bases at J, with 16 bases between. CDR1 is MDHEN and CDR2 is SYDVKM in the germline V gene. The CDR3 contains 14 residues. The CDR3 protein is CASRTTGRNNIQYF. The CDR3 region has the DNA TGTGCCAGCAGGACGACAGGACGGAATAACATTCAGTACTTC.

This clone was observed a handful of times. The gene calls are TRBV4-1 and TRBJ2-2; 10 bases are shared with TRBD1. This CDR3 comprises 17 residues. Germline CDR1 and CDR2: MGHRA and YSYEKL. The J segment lost 6 bases and the V segment lost 4 bases, leaving 11 bases of the junction unmatched. The CDR3 DNA reads TGCGCCAGCAGCCGGGGGCCGGGACAGGGGTCCGCCGGGGAGCTGTTTTTT. Translation: CASSRGPGQGSAGELFF.

This clone was counted between two and nine times. V is TRBV7-8 and J is TRBJ1-2; no firm D call. With 1 base removed from V and 7 bases from J, the gap between germline ends came to 10 bases. This CDR3 region has 13 residues. Looked up from germline, CDR1 is SGHVS and CDR2 is FQNEAQ. The CDR3 loop reads CASSLVLWAGYTF. Written as DNA, the CDR3 is TGTGCCAGCAGCTTAGTATTGTGGGCTGGCTACACCTTC. Complete variable domain (other parts from reference TRBV7-8 and TRBJ1-2): GAGVSQSPRYKVAKRGQDVALRCDPISGHVSLFWYQQALGQGPEFLTYFQNEAQLDKSGLPSDRFFAERPEGSVSTLKIQRTQQEDSAVYLCASSLVLWAGYTFGSGTRLTVV.

The gene calls are TRBV19 and TRBJ1-5; D remains ambiguous. The V and J ends lost 2 bases and 11 bases respectively, with 10 bases between them. The length of the CDR3 is 12 residues. Germline V gene lookup returns CDR1 LNHDA and CDR2 SQIVND (reference sequence). CDR3 DNA: TGTGCCAGTAGTATAAGTTCGTCGGCCCAGCATTTT. This encodes CASSISSSAQHF.

The V call is TRBV15, the J call TRBJ1-4; D might be TRBD1 (5 bases). Germline V gene sequence: CDR1 LNHNV, CDR2 YYDKDF (reference sequence). V dropped 8 bases and J dropped 8 bases, with 6 bases sitting between them. The CDR3 is made up of 10 amino acids. CDR3 DNA: TGTGCCACCGGGGACGAAAAACTGTTTTTT. Its protein is CATGDEKLFF.

This clone was found a few times. The V and J genes are TRBV18 and TRBJ1-5; D remains ambiguous. The CDR3 length is 16 residues. Germline assignment: CDR1 KGHSH and CDR2 LQKENI. Trimming cost V 4 bases and J 2 bases, with 15 bases left between them. DNA of the CDR3: TGTGCCAGCTCACTCCTCAATAAACTCGGCAATCAGCCCCAGCATTTT. Amino acids: CASSLLNKLGNQPQHF. Looking up the rest from reference TRBV18 and TRBJ1-5 gives the full variable domain: NAGVMQNPRHLVRRRGQEARLRCSPMKGHSHVYWYRQLPEEGLKFMVYLQKENIIDESGMPKERFSAEFPKEGPSILRIQQVVRGDSAAYFCASSLLNKLGNQPQHFGDGTRLSIL.

The genes are TRBV7-9 and TRBJ2-7; no definite D call. V shed 10 bases and J shed 3 bases, with 16 bases lying between them. CDR1 is SEHNR, CDR2 FQNEAQ, per germline (reference sequence). The CDR3 extends over 13 amino acids. The CDR3 region is CATGVIGYYEQYV. CDR3 nucleotides: TGTGCCACCGGCGTGATAGGCTACTACGAGCAGTACGTC.

The count of this clone is one. The chain is built from TRBV6-5 and TRBJ2-6; the match to TRBD1 covers 7 bases. V lost 7 bases to trimming and J lost 2 bases; unmatched junction nucleotides: 5. The CDR3 totals 15 residues. CDR1 is MNHEY and CDR2 is SVGAGI in the germline V gene. CDR3: CASKTRGTGANVLTF. The CDR3 bases are TGTGCCAGCAAGACCAGGGGGACTGGGGCCAACGTCCTGACTTTC.

The chain joins TRBV12-3 or TRBV12-4 to TRBJ2-5; D is tentatively TRBD1 or TRBD2 (6 bases each). V lost 3 bases to trimming and J lost 5 bases, with 10 bases between them. The CDR3 has 13 amino acids. The CDR3 sequence is CASSFRGGETQYF. The CDR3 nucleotides are TGTGCCAGCAGTTTTAGAGGGGGGGAGACCCAGTACTTC.

This chain connects TRBV6-5 to TRBJ2-2, with 8 positions matching TRBD2. Germline CDR1 is MNHEY and CDR2 is SVGAGI. The J segment lost 4 bases and the V segment lost 6 bases, leaving 4 bases of the junction unmatched. This CDR3 is built from 14 residues. CDR3: CASRPGGGTGELFF. CDR3 DNA sequence: TGTGCCAGCAGGCCGGGGGGGGGCACCGGGGAGCTGTTTTTT.

The chain is built from TRBV14 and TRBJ2-1; the match to TRBD1 covers 8 bases. The CDR3 is made up of 15 amino acids. CDR1 is SGHDN, CDR2 FVKESK, per germline. V trimming: 3 bases; J trimming: 4 bases; junction bases outside the gene matches: 5. The CDR3 protein is CASSQPGQVYNEQFF. In nucleotides, the CDR3 is TGTGCCAGCAGCCAGCCGGGACAGGTGTACAATGAGCAGTTCTTC.

This rearrangement joins TRBV5-1 to TRBJ1-2, with D perhaps matching TRBD1 (5 bases). The CDR3 is 16 residues long. V was shortened by 0 bases and J by 0 bases, with 12 bases between the two germline ends. CDR1 is SGHRS, CDR2 YFSETQ, per germline. CDR3 region: CASSLEFGASNYGYTF. For the CDR3, the DNA is TGCGCCAGCAGCTTGGAATTCGGGGCGTCTAACTATGGCTACACCTTC.

V is TRBV9 and J is TRBJ2-5; TRBD2 matches at 7 bases. Germline CDR1 SGDLS, CDR2 YYNGEE. Trimming removed 0 bases from V and 1 base from J; junction bases left unmatched: 3. The CDR3 is 15 amino acids. The CDR3 DNA reads TGTGCCAGCAGCGTAGGACTAGCCCCCCAAGAGACCCAGTACTTC. This codes for CASSVGLAPQETQYF.